Sequencing of this TCR beta chain was carried out in a study of identical twins. The CDR3 has 15 amino acids. V was trimmed by 3 bases and J by 6 bases, leaving 16 bases between them. A universal primer site came from template switching; cDNA carried unique molecular identifiers. In TCRdb, the 5' RACE reads were re-called with MiXCR into one record per CDR3 protein. The data show 1.5 million to 2 million distinct CDR3 sequences, around 33% seen once. The chain links TRBV12-3 or TRBV12-4 to TRBJ2-3, with a possible D match to TRBD2 (5 bases). Sequencing was carried out using cord blood. This TCR came from a newborn girl in good health. CDR3 nucleotide sequence: TGTGCCAGCAGTTTTTTGCCGAATAGGGAGGATACGCAGTATTTT. Encoded protein: CASSFLPNREDTQYF.